This entry features one T cell receptor (beta chain) sequence. Treatment specified: approximately 18 received Ad26.COV2.S at low or high dose, single or two shots; roughly 5 received placebo; per-sample allocation not given. Each sample was drawn 63 days after the first injection (of vaccine or placebo). This entry is derived from a study of Ad26.COV2.S vaccination and SARS-CoV-2 variants. The germline V gene has CDR1 SGHTA and CDR2 FQGTGA. V lost 7 bases and J lost 0; bases outside the gene matches: 2. This CDR3 is built from 14 residues. The data were produced by immunoSEQ multiplex PCR, yet TCRdb's version contains in-frame clones alone and is incomplete. The sample lists 350,000 to 450,000 clones; approximately 89% were seen once.

This chain joins TRBV7-3 and TRBJ2-2, with TRBD2 matching over 7 bases. The sequences come from peripheral blood, collected in a trial of Ad26.COV2.S vaccine versus placebo. The sequence came from a person aged 18-65 years who received the Ad26.COV2.S COVID-19 vaccine or a placebo. CDR3 DNA sequence: TGTGCCAGCACGGGGGGAGCGAACACCGGGGAGCTGTTTTTT. It codes for CASTGGANTGELFF.